Listed below are T cell receptor beta chains from one sample, sequenced in a study of siplizumab effects on memory and regulatory T cells. This table comes from immunoSEQ multiplex PCR, and its TCRdb copy is limited to in-frame clones, with some not included. The sample has around 72,000 clones; roughly nine tenths are singletons. Sequencing used CD8+ T cells sorted from blood. The receptor source for this set is a human donor in good health. Each CDR3 is given with its conserved first and last residue. Fields, in order: D gene, J gene, clone size, V gene, CDR3 protein, CDR3 DNA. The D gene is left open where the match is weak. Where a row states a size, it is once, few, many or the class of an expanded clone; other rows omit it.

-	TRBJ2-7	-	TRBV19	CASSIAGAWGEQYF	TGTGCCAGTAGTATAGCCGGGGCATGGGGCGAGCAGTACTTC
-	TRBJ2-7	once	TRBV29-1	CSVIAGSHPVRDF	TGCAGCGTTATAGCCGGGTCCCACCCAGTCAGGGACTTC
-	TRBJ2-1	-	TRBV12-5	CASGDGKGNEQFF	TGTGCTAGTGGTGACGGGAAGGGGAATGAGCAGTTCTTC
-	TRBJ2-7	-	TRBV7-2	CASSLGYSYEQYF	TGTGCCAGCAGCTTAGGATACAGCTACGAGCAGTACTTC
TRBD1	TRBJ2-5	-	TRBV7-7	CASSLLSTGVIEETQYF	TGTGCTAGCAGCTTACTATCTACAGGGGTCATTGAAGAGACCCAGTACTTC
-	TRBJ1-6	-	TRBV27	CASSLNRGGYYNSPLHF	TGTGCCAGCAGTTTAAATCGGGGGGGATACTATAATTCACCCCTCCACTTT
-	TRBJ1-2	-	TRBV9	CASSVGGRGEGYTF	TGTGCCAGCAGCGTTGGGGGACGCGGTGAAGGCTACACCTTC
TRBD2	TRBJ2-3	-	TRBV7-7	CASSYSAGDMDTQYF	TGTGCCAGCAGCTATTCTGCGGGGGATATGGATACGCAGTATTTT
-	TRBJ1-5	-	TRBV5-8	CASSWAGTSNQPQHF	TGTGCCAGCAGCTGGGCAGGAACAAGCAATCAGCCCCAGCATTTT
TRBD2	TRBJ2-1	few	TRBV6-5	CASSYSAGEVYNEQFF	TGTGCCAGCAGTTACTCGGCGGGGGAGGTCTACAATGAGCAGTTCTTC
TRBD2	TRBJ2-1	-	TRBV5-1	CASSLESCGRGNPHNEQFF	TGCGCCAGCAGCTTGGAGTCCTGCGGGAGGGGAAACCCCCACAATGAGCAGTTCTTC
TRBD1	TRBJ2-2	-	TRBV25-1	CASSSRTGENTGELFF	TGTGCCAGCAGTTCCCGGACAGGGGAAAACACCGGGGAGCTGTTTTTT
-	TRBJ1-2	-	TRBV19	CASRDLANYGYTF	TGTGCCAGTAGAGACTTAGCTAACTATGGCTACACCTTC
-	TRBJ2-7	once	TRBV7-6	CASSPTGTLSYEQYF	TGTGCCAGCAGTCCCACCGGGACCCTCTCCTACGAGCAGTACTTC
-	TRBJ2-1	-	TRBV7-9	CASSLEGPGVGDEQFF	TGTGCCAGCAGCTTAGAGGGTCCAGGGGTGGGCGATGAGCAGTTCTTC
TRBD1	TRBJ1-2	once	TRBV7-9	CASSQRQGPGRYYGYTF	TGTGCCAGCAGCCAAAGACAGGGTCCAGGCAGATACTATGGCTACACCTTC
TRBD2	TRBJ2-7	-	TRBV7-9	CASSLIAGDAGGEQYF	TGTGCCAGCAGTCTGATAGCGGGAGACGCCGGGGGCGAGCAGTACTTC
-	TRBJ2-1	-	TRBV11-2	CASSTLQGLNNEQFF	TGTGCCAGCAGCACCTTACAGGGACTAAACAATGAGCAGTTCTTC
TRBD1	TRBJ1-1	-	TRBV27	CASSLWGQSNTEAFF	TGTGCCAGCAGTTTGTGGGGACAGTCGAACACTGAAGCTTTCTTT
TRBD1	TRBJ2-2	-	TRBV7-9	CASRDRGMNTGELFF	TGTGCCAGCAGGGACAGGGGCATGAACACCGGGGAGCTGTTTTTT
-	TRBJ2-7	-	TRBV5-6	CASSLVRGAYEQYF	TGTGCCAGCAGCTTGGTTAGGGGTGCCTACGAGCAGTACTTC
-	TRBJ2-1	-	TRBV7-9	CASSYREPGFF	TGTGCCAGCAGCTACAGGGAGCCGGGGTTCTTC
-	TRBJ1-1	-	TRBV6-5	CASSYTLMNTEAFF	TGTGCCAGCAGTTACACGCTAATGAACACTGAAGCTTTCTTT
TRBD2	TRBJ2-1	-	TRBV7-9	CASSRPVSPGRVYNEQFF	TGTGCCAGCAGCCGGCCCGTGTCCCCCGGGAGGGTATACAATGAGCAGTTCTTC
-	TRBJ2-3	once	TRBV11-2	CASSLGLETSTDTQYF	TGTGCCAGCAGCTTAGGGCTAGAAACTAGCACAGATACGCAGTATTTT
TRBD2	TRBJ2-2	-	TRBV30	CAWSVVGGFYGELFF	TGTGCCTGGAGTGTTGTGGGAGGGTTCTATGGGGAGCTGTTTTTT
-	TRBJ2-7	-	TRBV7-8	CASSQTLWRLYEQYF	TGTGCCAGCAGTCAAACCCTTTGGAGGCTATACGAGCAGTACTTC
-	TRBJ2-5	-	TRBV9	CASSPPSQETQYF	TGTGCCAGCAGCCCCCCTTCCCAAGAGACCCAGTACTTC
-	TRBJ1-1	-	TRBV6-4	CASSDSGGPAFF	TGTGCCAGCAGTGACTCCGGGGGGCCAGCTTTCTTT
TRBD1	TRBJ1-4	-	TRBV7-9	CASSRDRVPTNEKLFF	TGTGCCAGCAGCCGCGACAGGGTTCCAACTAATGAAAAACTGTTTTTT
TRBD1	TRBJ1-2	-	TRBV11-2	CASSLGRLDRVHGYTF	TGTGCCAGCAGCTTAGGTAGGCTCGACAGGGTTCATGGCTACACCTTC
-	TRBJ2-7	-	TRBV19	CASSISGFYEQYF	TGTGCCAGTAGTATAAGTGGCTTCTACGAGCAGTACTTC
TRBD2	TRBJ2-1	-	TRBV6-4	CASSESGSPYNEQFF	TGTGCCAGCAGTGAAAGCGGGAGCCCCTACAATGAGCAGTTCTTC
TRBD2	TRBJ2-3	-	TRBV4-1	CASSRSPGLAGGTDTQYF	TGCGCCAGCAGCCGGTCACCGGGACTAGCGGGAGGCACAGATACGCAGTATTTT
-	TRBJ2-2	-	TRBV7-9	CASSPPDTYTGELFF	TGTGCCAGCAGCCCTCCAGACACCTACACCGGGGAGCTGTTTTTT
TRBD1	TRBJ1-6	-	TRBV6-5	CASSPRQGEMALHF	TGTGCCAGCAGTCCCAGACAGGGAGAGATGGCCCTCCACTTT
TRBD1	TRBJ2-2	-	TRBV5-1	CASSLLGQGTVENTGELFF	TGCGCCAGCAGCTTGCTGGGACAGGGTACAGTGGAGAACACCGGGGAGCTGTTTTTT
-	TRBJ1-2	-	TRBV27	CASSLWTAMGFYGYTF	TGTGCCAGCAGTTTATGGACAGCCATGGGGTTCTATGGCTACACCTTC
-	TRBJ2-2	-	TRBV29-1	CSVAGGHTGELFF	TGCAGCGTCGCTGGGGGTCACACCGGGGAGCTGTTTTTT
TRBD2	TRBJ2-1	-	TRBV5-5	CASEGQGGAGGWNEQFF	TGTGCCAGCGAAGGACAGGGAGGAGCGGGAGGGTGGAATGAGCAGTTCTTC
-	TRBJ2-7	-	TRBV22-1	CPGSPWTGFPYEQYF	TGTCCTGGGAGCCCATGGACAGGGTTCCCCTACGAGCAGTACTTC
-	TRBJ1-1	-	TRBV9	CASSVEGENTEAFF	TGTGCCAGCAGCGTAGAAGGAGAGAACACTGAAGCTTTCTTT
-	TRBJ1-6	-	TRBV21-1	CASSKVGQNSPLHF	TGTGCCAGCAGCAAAGTGGGACAGAATTCACCCCTCCACTTT
-	TRBJ1-4	-	TRBV27	CASSNLGGSDEKLFF	TGTGCCAGCAGTAACCTAGGGGGGTCAGATGAAAAACTGTTTTTT
-	TRBJ1-2	-	TRBV19	CASSIAGGLEYYGYTF	TGTGCCAGTAGTATAGCTGGGGGGCTCGAGTACTATGGCTACACCTTC
-	TRBJ1-3	once	TRBV5-4	CASSVGTASSGNTIYF	TGTGCCAGCAGCGTCGGGACCGCAAGCTCTGGAAACACCATATATTTT
-	TRBJ2-1	-	TRBV6-6	CASRAAGATTYNEQFF	TGTGCCAGTCGGGCGGCTGGGGCTACAACCTACAATGAGCAGTTCTTC
-	TRBJ2-7	once	TRBV7-2	CATPVVDTYEQYF	TGTGCCACCCCCGTAGTGGATACCTACGAGCAGTACTTC
TRBD1	TRBJ2-7	-	TRBV6-6	CASSYEDRGGYEQYF	TGTGCCAGCAGTTACGAGGACAGGGGGGGATACGAGCAGTACTTC
-	TRBJ2-3	-	TRBV7-6	CASSRPRGDRSTDTQYF	TGTGCCAGCAGCCGACCTCGGGGTGACCGAAGCACAGATACGCAGTATTTT
-	TRBJ1-1	-	TRBV4-1	CASSQVGDTEAFF	TGCGCCAGCAGCCAAGTTGGGGACACTGAAGCTTTCTTT
TRBD1	TRBJ2-3	-	TRBV5-8	CASSLGDRVADTQYF	TGTGCCAGCAGCTTGGGGGACAGGGTGGCAGATACGCAGTATTTT